The clone carrying this TCR beta chain was detected many times. As yet, its antigen is unknown. This sample was taken from a study of T cells after yellow fever vaccination. The CDR3 sequence is 12 residues long. CDR1 DFQATT and CDR2 SNEGSKA come from the germline V gene (reference sequence). V lost 6 bases to trimming and J lost 3 bases, with 11 bases between them. UMIs and a universal primer site were added when TCR cDNA was made by 5'RACE template switching. From the 5' RACE reads, TCRdb called clonotypes with MiXCR, one entry per CDR3 protein. The repertoire holds roughly 350,000 distinct CDR3 sequences, with about 4% as singletons. Study results and caveats: A limited proportion of clonotypes was detected within both the CD4 and CD8 compartments.

This rearrangement joins TRBV20-1 to TRBJ1-1; D not resolved. This clonotype originated in a young man who received the YFV17D yellow fever vaccine. Sequencing was performed on PBMCs, taken 5 days after the yellow fever booster vaccination. The CDR3 here is CSASISDTEAFF. The CDR3 nucleotides read TGCAGTGCCTCCATATCGGACACTGAAGCTTTCTTT.